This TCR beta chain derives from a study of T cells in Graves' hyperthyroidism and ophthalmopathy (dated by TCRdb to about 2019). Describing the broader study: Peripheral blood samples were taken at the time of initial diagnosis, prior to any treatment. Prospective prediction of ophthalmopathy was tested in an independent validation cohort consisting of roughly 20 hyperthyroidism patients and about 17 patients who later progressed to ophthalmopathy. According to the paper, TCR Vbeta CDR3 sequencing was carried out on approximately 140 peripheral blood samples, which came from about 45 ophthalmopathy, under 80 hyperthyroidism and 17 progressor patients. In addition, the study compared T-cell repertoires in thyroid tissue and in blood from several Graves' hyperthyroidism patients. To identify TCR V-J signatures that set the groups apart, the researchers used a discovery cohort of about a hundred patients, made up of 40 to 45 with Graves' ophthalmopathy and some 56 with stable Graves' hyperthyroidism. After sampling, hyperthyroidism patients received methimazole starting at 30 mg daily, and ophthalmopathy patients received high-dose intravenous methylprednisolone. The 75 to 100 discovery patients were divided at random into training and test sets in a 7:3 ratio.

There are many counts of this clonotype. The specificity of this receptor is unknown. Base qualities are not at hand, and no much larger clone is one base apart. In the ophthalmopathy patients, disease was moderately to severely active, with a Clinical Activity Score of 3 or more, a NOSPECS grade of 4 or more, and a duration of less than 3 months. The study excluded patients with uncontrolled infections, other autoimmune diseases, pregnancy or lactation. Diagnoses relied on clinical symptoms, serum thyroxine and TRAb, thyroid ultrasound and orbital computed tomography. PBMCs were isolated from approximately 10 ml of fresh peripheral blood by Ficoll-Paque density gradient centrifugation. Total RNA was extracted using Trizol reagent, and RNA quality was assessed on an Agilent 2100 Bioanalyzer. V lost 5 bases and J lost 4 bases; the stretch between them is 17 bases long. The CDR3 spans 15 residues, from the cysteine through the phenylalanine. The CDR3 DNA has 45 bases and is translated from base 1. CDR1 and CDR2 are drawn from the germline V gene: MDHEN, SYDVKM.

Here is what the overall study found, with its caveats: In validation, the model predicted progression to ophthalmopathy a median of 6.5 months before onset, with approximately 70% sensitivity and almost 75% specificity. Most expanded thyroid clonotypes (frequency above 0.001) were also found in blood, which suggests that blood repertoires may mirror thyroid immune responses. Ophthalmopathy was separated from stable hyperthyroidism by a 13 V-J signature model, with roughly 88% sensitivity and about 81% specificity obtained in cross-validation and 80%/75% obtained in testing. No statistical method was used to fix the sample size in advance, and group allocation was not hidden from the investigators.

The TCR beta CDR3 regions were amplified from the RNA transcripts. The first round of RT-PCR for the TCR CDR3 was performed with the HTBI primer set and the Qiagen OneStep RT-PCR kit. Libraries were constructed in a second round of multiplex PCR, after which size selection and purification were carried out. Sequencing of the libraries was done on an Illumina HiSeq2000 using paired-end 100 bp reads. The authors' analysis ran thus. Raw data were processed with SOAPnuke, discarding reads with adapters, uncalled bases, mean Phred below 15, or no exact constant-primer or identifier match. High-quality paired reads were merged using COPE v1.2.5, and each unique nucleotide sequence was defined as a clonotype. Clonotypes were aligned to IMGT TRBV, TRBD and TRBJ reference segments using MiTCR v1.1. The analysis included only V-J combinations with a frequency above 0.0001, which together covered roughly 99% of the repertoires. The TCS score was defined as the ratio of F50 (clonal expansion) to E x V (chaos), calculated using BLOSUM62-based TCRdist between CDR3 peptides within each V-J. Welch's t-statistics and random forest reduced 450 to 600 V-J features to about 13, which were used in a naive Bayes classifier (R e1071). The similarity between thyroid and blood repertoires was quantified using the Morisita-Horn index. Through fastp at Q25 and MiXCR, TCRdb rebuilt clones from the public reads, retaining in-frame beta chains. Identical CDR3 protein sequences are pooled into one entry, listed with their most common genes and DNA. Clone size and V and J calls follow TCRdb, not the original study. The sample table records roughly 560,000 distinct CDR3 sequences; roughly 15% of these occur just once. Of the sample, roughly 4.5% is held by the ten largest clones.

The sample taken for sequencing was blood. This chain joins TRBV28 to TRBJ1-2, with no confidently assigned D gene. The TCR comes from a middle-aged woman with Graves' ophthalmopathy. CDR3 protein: CASSVSSARGYGYTF. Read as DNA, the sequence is TGTGCCAGCAGTGTATCCTCGGCCCGGGGCTATGGCTACACCTTC.